This TCR beta chain was obtained from a study of vaccination and CD4 T cells after COVID-19. The wider study: The convalescent group had six males, four females, seven Caucasians, two Asians, one multiracial. Study outcomes and limitations: Among convalescent patients, a median about 83% of reactive clones emerged only after vaccination.

On this clonotype: Its antigen is unknown.

Sequencing of DNA taken from cultured CD4+ T cells relied on the Oncomine TCR Beta short-read assay. Scientists extracted genomic DNA from CD4+ T cells grown in culture. One entry per CDR3 protein results from TCRdb running MiXCR on the PCR reads. Of 8,500 to 13,000 distinct CDR3 sequences detected, about 38% appear once; the ten largest clones hold 11%. The treatment: approximately 10-day PBMC culture with coronavirus spike peptide pools or control peptides (ViraFEST assay). Peptide-pool expansion of antigen-specific T cells preceded TCR sequencing in ViraFEST. This TCR derives from a human donor who had recovered from COVID-19. This sample comprised CD4+ T cells from blood, cultured in vitro, obtained after SARS-CoV-2 vaccination.

The CDR3 region is CASSLSRRLAGTSYEQYF. As DNA, the CDR3 is TGTGCCAGCAGCCTCTCCCGCAGACTAGCGGGGACATCCTACGAGCAGTACTTC. This chain uses TRBV5-4 with TRBJ2-7; 11 nucleotides match TRBD2. The CDR3 totals 18 residues. The J segment lost 1 base and the V segment lost 4 bases, leaving 13 bases of the junction unmatched. Germline V gives CDR1 SGHNT, CDR2 YYREEE (reference sequence).